This TCR beta chain is from a study of T-cell memory formation after mild COVID-19. TCRdb itself ran the 5' RACE reads through MiXCR, one entry per CDR3 protein. This sample has fewer than 650,000 distinct CDR3 sequences, with 20% to 25% found just once. Between the trimmed V and J ends, which lost 6 bases and 0 bases, there was a span of 7 bases. The CDR3 covers 13 residues. CDR1 and CDR2 from the germline V gene are SGHDT and YYEEEE. This clonotype was seen a handful of times. The sequencing sample was made of PBMCs or a T cell subset sorted from them (not recorded which). The rearrangement uses TRBV5-6 and TRBJ2-1, with no clear D. The receptor comes from an adult woman who had mild COVID-19 (a few samples of this study predate the infection). Cell type and time point are not known. The DNA for the CDR3 is TGTGCCAGCACCCCGAGCTCCTACAATGAGCAGTTCTTC. Its protein is CASTPSSYNEQFF.